Below are 12 T cell receptor beta chains sequenced from a single sample in a study of T cells in Graves' hyperthyroidism and ophthalmopathy. Template material for amplifying TCR beta CDR3 regions consisted of RNA transcripts. RT-PCR in the first round (using the HTBI primer set) targeted the TCR CDR3. Via MiXCR, TCRdb re-called the multiplex PCR reads, giving one row per CDR3 protein. The table shows under 300,000 distinct CDR3 sequences, with about 25% occurring only once. The sample comprised blood. The receptors originated from a man aged 40-49 years with Graves' hyperthyroidism that later progressed to Graves' ophthalmopathy.

Worth noting for this clonotype: A much more abundant neighbour one base away suggests this may be a read error. V is TRBV7-2 and J is TRBJ1-6; D unresolved. Germline V gene lookup returns CDR1 SGHTA and CDR2 FQGNSA. The CDR3 runs 15 residues. The CDR3 reads CASSLSWAANSLLHF. The CDR3, as DNA: TGTGCCAGCAGCTTATCCTGGGCAGCGAATTCACTCCTCCACTTT.

This clonotype occurred once. The chain employs TRBV20-1 and TRBJ1-1; D call uncertain. Germline CDR1 DFQATT, CDR2 SNEGSKA (reference sequence). This CDR3 spans 11 amino acids. The CDR3, as DNA: TGCAGCGTGAAGATGGGCACTGAAGCTTTCTTT. This translates into CSVKMGTEAFF.

V gene TRBV12-3 or TRBV12-4 combines with J gene TRBJ1-1; the D gene is possibly TRBD1 (6 bases). This CDR3 has 14 amino acids. The V end was cut by 6 bases, the J end by 1 base, with 12 bases between. CDR3 nucleotide sequence: TGTGCCAGCAGGCCCAGGGGTGAGAACACTGAAGCTTTCTTT. Amino acids: CASRPRGENTEAFF.

The chain recombines TRBV28 with TRBJ1-5; 7 nucleotides line up with TRBD1. V shed 5 bases, J shed 9 bases, and the junction held 10 bases outside the gene matches. This CDR3 region has 14 residues. CDR1 and CDR2 from the germline V gene are MDHEN and SYDVKM. In nucleotides, the CDR3 is TGTGCCAGCAGTGCGGGACAGCCGATTCTGCCCCAGCATTTT. This translates into CASSAGQPILPQHF. Full variable domain (remainder filled in from reference TRBV28 and TRBJ1-5): DVKVTQSSRYLVKRTGEKVFLECVQDMDHENMFWYRQDPGLGLRLIYFSYDVKMKEKGDIPEGYSVSREKKERFSLILESASTNQTSMYLCASSAGQPILPQHFGDGTRLSIL.

This clonotype showed up many times. The chain couples TRBV27 to TRBJ2-7, with D possibly TRBD2 on 5 matching bases. CDR3 size: 12 residues. Trimming pared 1 base from V and 7 bases from J, leaving 8 bases between. Per the germline V gene, CDR1 is MNHEY and CDR2 is SMNVEV (reference sequence). The CDR3 is CASSLWGAEQYF. The CDR3 nucleotides read TGTGCCAGCAGTTTATGGGGAGCGGAGCAGTACTTC.

This clonotype was observed many times. This chain joins TRBV9 and TRBJ2-5, with D possibly being TRBD1 (5 bases). The germline gives CDR1 SGDLS, CDR2 YYNGEE. With 4 bases removed from V and 4 bases from J, the gap between germline ends came to 14 bases. The CDR3 contains 14 residues. The CDR3 protein is CASSPQGARETQYF. CDR3 DNA: TGTGCCAGCAGCCCCCAGGGCGCCAGAGAGACCCAGTACTTC.

This clonotype was observed at least ten times. The chain recombines TRBV6-1 with TRBJ2-3; 8 nucleotides agree with TRBD2. The V gene's germline CDR1 is MNHNS and CDR2 SASEGT. CDR3 length: 15 residues. The J segment lost 1 base and the V segment lost 5 bases, leaving 5 bases of the junction unmatched. CDR3 DNA sequence: TGTGCCAGCAGTCATCCGGGACTAGGCACAGATACGCAGTATTTT. It translates to CASSHPGLGTDTQYF.

The gene calls are TRBV20-1 and TRBJ1-1; possible D gene TRBD1, 6 bases. The CDR3 has 15 amino acids. The germline V gene has CDR1 DFQATT and CDR2 SNEGSKA (reference sequence). Trimming removed 5 bases at V and 6 bases at J, with 22 bases between. CDR3 region: CSAVIPGAHRAEAFF. CDR3 bases: TGCAGTGCTGTTATCCCGGGGGCACACAGGGCTGAAGCTTTCTTT.

The gene calls are TRBV20-1 and TRBJ2-5, with a possible D match to TRBD2 (7 bases). The CDR3 loop spans 17 amino acids. Germline V gene data show CDR1 as DFQATT and CDR2 as SNEGSKA (reference sequence). Trimming removed 0 bases at V and 5 bases at J, with 22 bases between. The DNA for the CDR3 is TGCAGTGCTAGAGATGGGGGGGGCTCAAACTCTCGGGAGACCCAGTACTTC. As protein: CSARDGGGSNSRETQYF.

This clonotype was counted once. CDR3 region: CASIERGQETQYF. CDR3 coding DNA: TGTGCCAGCATTGAGAGGGGCCAAGAGACCCAGTACTTC. V gene TRBV6-1 combines with J gene TRBJ2-5; D possibly uses TRBD1 or TRBD2 (5 bases each). CDR3 size: 13 residues. The germline V gene has CDR1 MNHNS and CDR2 SASEGT. V dropped 7 bases and J dropped 1 base, with 10 bases sitting between them.

The table lists this clonotype with many counts. The chain is built from TRBV19 and TRBJ2-2, with 11 bases lining up with TRBD2. The trim removed 9 bases at V and 0 bases at J, leaving 9 bases unmatched. Germline V lookup: CDR1 LNHDA, CDR2 SQIVND (reference sequence). The CDR3 loop spans 17 amino acids. DNA of the CDR3: TGTGCCAGCTCCAACCGACTAGCGGGAACGAACACCGGGGAGCTGTTTTTT. It codes for CASSNRLAGTNTGELFF. The entire variable domain, with the rest obtained from reference TRBV19 and TRBJ2-2, is as follows: DGGITQSPKYLFRKEGQNVTLSCEQNLNHDAMYWYRQDPGQGLRLIYYSQIVNDFQKGDIAEGYSVSREKKESFPLTVTSAQKNPTAFYLCASSNRLAGTNTGELFFGEGSRLTVL.

This clonotype showed up many times. The chain links TRBV6-1 to TRBJ2-2; possibly TRBD1 for D (5 bases). The CDR3 consists of 13 residues. CDR1 and CDR2 from the germline V gene are MNHNS and SASEGT. The V and J ends lost 3 bases and 6 bases respectively, with 8 bases between them. The CDR3 region is CASSEQGPGELFF. For the CDR3, the DNA is TGTGCCAGCAGTGAGCAGGGCCCCGGGGAGCTGTTTTTT.